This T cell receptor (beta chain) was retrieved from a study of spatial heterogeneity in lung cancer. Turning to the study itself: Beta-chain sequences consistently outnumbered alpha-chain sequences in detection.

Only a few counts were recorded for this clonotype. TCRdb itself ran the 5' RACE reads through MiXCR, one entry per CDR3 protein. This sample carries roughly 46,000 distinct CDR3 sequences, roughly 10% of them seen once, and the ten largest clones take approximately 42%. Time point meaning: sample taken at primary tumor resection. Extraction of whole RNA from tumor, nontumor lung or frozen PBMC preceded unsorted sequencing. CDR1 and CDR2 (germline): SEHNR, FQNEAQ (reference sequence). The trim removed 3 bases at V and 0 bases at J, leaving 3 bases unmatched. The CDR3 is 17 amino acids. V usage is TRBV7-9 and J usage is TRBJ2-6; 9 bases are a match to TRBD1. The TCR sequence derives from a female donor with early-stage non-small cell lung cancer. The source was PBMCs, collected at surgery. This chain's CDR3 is CASSLGQGASGANVLTF. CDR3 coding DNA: TGTGCCAGCAGCTTGGGACAGGGCGCCTCTGGGGCCAACGTCCTGACTTTC. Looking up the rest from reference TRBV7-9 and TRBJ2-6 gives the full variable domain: DTGVSQNPRHKITKRGQNVTFRCDPISEHNRLYWYRQTLGQGPEFLTYFQNEAQLEKSRLLSDRFSAERPKGSFSTLEIQRTEQGDSAMYLCASSLGQGASGANVLTFGAGSRLTVL.